This record looks at one T cell receptor (beta chain) sequence and its context. These data are taken from a study of control samples from healthy donors and cancer patients. The CDR3 extends over 13 amino acids. Germline V gene data show CDR1 as SGDLS and CDR2 as YYNGEE. The V gene lost 4 bases and the J gene lost 15 bases, with 20 bases spanning the gap. Here immunoSEQ multiplex PCR was the method, and the copy in TCRdb shows in-frame clones only, minus some. The sample contains about 69,000 clones, just under 90% of which appear only once. The sequence came from a man in his 60s with lung cancer. Sequencing used PBMCs. The rearrangement links TRBV9 to TRBJ2-1; D possibly corresponds to TRBD2 (5 bases). The CDR3 protein is CASSPDAGIRPFF. DNA for the CDR3: TGTGCCAGCAGCCCGGATGCCGGGATCCGCCCGTTCTTC.